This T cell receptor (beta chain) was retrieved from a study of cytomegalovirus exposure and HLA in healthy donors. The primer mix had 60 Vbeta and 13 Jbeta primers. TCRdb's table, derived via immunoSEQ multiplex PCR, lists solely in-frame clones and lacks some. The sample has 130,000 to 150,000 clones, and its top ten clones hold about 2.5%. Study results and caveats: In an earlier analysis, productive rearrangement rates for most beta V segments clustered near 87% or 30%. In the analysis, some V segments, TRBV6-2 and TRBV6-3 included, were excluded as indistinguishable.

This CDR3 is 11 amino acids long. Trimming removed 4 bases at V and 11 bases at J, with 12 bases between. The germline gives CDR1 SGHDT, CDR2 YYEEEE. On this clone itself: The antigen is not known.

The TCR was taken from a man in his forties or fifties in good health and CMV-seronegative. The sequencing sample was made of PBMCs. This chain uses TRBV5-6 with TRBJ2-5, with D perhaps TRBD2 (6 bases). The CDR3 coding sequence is TGTGCCAGCAGCCTCGGGGGTGAGCAGTACTTC. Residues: CASSLGGEQYF.